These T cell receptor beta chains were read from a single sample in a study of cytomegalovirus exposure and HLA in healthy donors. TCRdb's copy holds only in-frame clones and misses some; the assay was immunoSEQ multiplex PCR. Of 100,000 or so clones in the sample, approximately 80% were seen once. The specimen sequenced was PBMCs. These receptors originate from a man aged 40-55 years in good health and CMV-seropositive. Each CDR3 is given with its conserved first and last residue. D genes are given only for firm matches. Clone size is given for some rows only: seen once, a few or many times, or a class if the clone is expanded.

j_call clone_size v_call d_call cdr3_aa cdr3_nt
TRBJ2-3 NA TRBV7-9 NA CSSSSGADTQYF TGTTCCAGCAGTTCCGGGGCAGATACGCAGTATTTT
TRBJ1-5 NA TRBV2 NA CASSFRNSNQPQHF TGTGCCAGCAGTTTCAGAAATAGCAATCAGCCCCAGCATTTT
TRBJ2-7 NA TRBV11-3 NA CASSLDTAGYEQYF TGTGCCAGCAGCTTGGACACAGCAGGCTACGAGCAGTACTTC
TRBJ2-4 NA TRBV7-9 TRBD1 CASSDLRTGDNNIQYF TGTGCCAGCAGCGATCTCCGGACAGGGGATAACAACATTCAGTACTTC
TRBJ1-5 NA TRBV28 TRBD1 CASSGQGPNQPQHF TGTGCCAGCAGTGGACAGGGACCCAATCAGCCCCAGCATTTT
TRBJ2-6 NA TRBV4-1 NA CASSQGLVSGANGLTF TGCGCCAGCAGCCAAGGACTGGTTTCTGGGGCCAACGGCCTGACTTTC
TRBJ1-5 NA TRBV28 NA CASSVLGGSNQPQHF TGTGCCAGCAGCGTGCTCGGGGGTAGCAATCAGCCCCAGCATTTT
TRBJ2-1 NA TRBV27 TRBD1 CASWGQGNEQFF TGTGCCAGCTGGGGACAGGGAAATGAGCAGTTCTTC
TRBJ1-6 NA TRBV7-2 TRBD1 CASSLAGTGGNSPLHF TGTGCCAGCAGCTTAGCCGGGACAGGGGGTAATTCACCCCTCCACTTT
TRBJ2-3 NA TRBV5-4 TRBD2 CASSPGGFTDTQYF TGTGCCAGCAGCCCCGGGGGGTTCACAGATACGCAGTATTTT
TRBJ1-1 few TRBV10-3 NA CAITQDRVNTEAFF TGTGCCATCACTCAAGACCGGGTGAACACTGAAGCTTTCTTT
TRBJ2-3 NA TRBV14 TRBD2 CASSQRLLAGTDTQYF TGTGCCAGCAGCCAAAGGCTACTAGCGGGGACAGATACGCAGTATTTT
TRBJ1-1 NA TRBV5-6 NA CASSLEIGTMNTEAFF TGTGCCAGCAGCTTGGAGATAGGGACAATGAACACTGAAGCTTTCTTT
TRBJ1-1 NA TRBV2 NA CASRGLWGLGTEAFF TGTGCCAGCAGAGGTCTCTGGGGCCTTGGGACTGAAGCTTTCTTT
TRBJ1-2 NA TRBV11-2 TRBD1 CASSLVATGGNGYTF TGTGCCAGCAGCTTAGTGGCGACAGGGGGGAATGGCTACACCTTC
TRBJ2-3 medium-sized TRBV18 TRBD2 CASLSGGTTDTQYF TGTGCCAGCTTGAGCGGGGGGACCACAGATACGCAGTATTTT
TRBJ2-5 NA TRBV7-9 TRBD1 CASSLRDRGQETQYF TGTGCCAGCAGTTTGAGGGACAGGGGGCAGGAGACCCAGTACTTC
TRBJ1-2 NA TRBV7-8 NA CASSLGGHLNYGYTF TGTGCCAGCAGCTTAGGAGGACACCTTAACTATGGCTACACCTTC
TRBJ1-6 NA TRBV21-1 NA CASSKCGKFFNSPLHF TGTGCCAGCAGCAAATGCGGGAAGTTCTTTAATTCACCCCTCCACTTT
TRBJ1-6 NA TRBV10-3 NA CAIRGGINSPLHF TGTGCCATCAGGGGGGGTATCAATTCACCCCTCCACTTT
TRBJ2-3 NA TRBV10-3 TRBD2 CAISELPGLADRLGTDTQYF TGTGCCATCAGTGAGCTGCCGGGACTAGCGGACCGACTTGGCACAGATACGCAGTATTTT
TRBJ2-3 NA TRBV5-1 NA CASSARGDIGTDTQYF TGCGCCAGCAGTGCCCGGGGGGACATAGGAACAGATACGCAGTATTTT
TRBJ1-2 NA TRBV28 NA CASSVYNYGYTF TGTGCCAGCAGTGTGTATAACTATGGCTACACCTTC
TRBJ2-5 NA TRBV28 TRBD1 CASSFGTGNQETQYF TGTGCCAGCAGTTTCGGGACAGGTAATCAAGAGACCCAGTACTTC
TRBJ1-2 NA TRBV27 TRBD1 CASRYRGRGYGYTF TGTGCCAGCAGATACAGGGGTAGAGGCTATGGCTACACCTTC
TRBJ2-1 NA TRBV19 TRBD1 CASTLSGGAIANEQFF TGTGCCAGTACCCTCTCAGGGGGCGCGATCGCCAATGAGCAGTTCTTC
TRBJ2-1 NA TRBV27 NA CASSPGGPYNEQFF TGTGCCAGCAGTCCTGGGGGCCCCTACAATGAGCAGTTCTTC
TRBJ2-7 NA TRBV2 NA CASSITSYEQYF TGTGCCAGCAGTATTACTTCCTACGAGCAGTACTTC
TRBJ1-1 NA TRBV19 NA CASDTGNTEAFF TGTGCCAGCGATACAGGGAACACTGAAGCTTTCTTT
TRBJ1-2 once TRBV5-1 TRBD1 CASRSIPGQPQLVGGYTF TGCGCCAGCAGATCGATACCGGGACAGCCACAATTAGTGGGGGGCTACACCTTC
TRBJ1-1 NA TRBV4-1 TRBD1 CASSQGYRGNTEAFF TGCGCCAGCAGCCAAGGCTACAGGGGTAACACTGAAGCTTTCTTT
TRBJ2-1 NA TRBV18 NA CASSPTSGGGLDEQFF TGTGCCAGCTCACCAACCTCAGGGGGAGGTTTGGATGAGCAGTTCTTC
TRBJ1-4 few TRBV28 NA CASCPGLWDEKLFF TGTGCCAGTTGCCCGGGGTTATGGGATGAAAAACTGTTTTTT
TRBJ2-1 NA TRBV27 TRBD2 CASRERGVIEQFF TGTGCCAGCAGGGAGCGGGGGGTCATTGAGCAGTTCTTC
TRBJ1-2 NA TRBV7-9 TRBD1 CASSSTGPVNYGYTF TGTGCCAGCAGCTCGACAGGGCCAGTCAACTATGGCTACACCTTC
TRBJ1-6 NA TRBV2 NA CASKKEGEYNSPLHF TGTGCCAGCAAAAAAGAGGGGGAGTATAATTCACCCCTCCACTTT
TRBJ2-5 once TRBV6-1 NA CASTTDWGTTQYF TGTGCCAGCACCACGGACTGGGGGACAACCCAGTACTTC
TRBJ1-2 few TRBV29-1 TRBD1 CSVLRDRNYGYTF TGCAGCGTCTTGCGGGACAGGAACTATGGCTACACCTTC
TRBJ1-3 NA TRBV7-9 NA CASSLVNRDSIYF TGTGCCAGCAGCTTAGTCAATAGAGACAGCATATATTTT
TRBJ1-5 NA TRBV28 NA CASSLGQAPYSNQPQHF TGTGCCAGCAGTTTAGGCCAGGCGCCCTATAGCAATCAGCCCCAGCATTTT
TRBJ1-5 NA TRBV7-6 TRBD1 CASSLIRETGSRNQPQHF TGTGCCAGCAGCTTGATAAGAGAGACAGGGTCTCGCAATCAGCCCCAGCATTTT
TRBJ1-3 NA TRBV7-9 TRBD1 CASSSTGTGPGNTIYF TGTGCCAGCAGCTCCACCGGGACAGGGCCTGGAAACACCATATATTTT
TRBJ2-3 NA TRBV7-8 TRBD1 CASSPDRARTDTQYF TGTGCCAGCAGCCCGGACAGGGCTCGCACAGATACGCAGTATTTT
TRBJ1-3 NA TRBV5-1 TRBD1 CASSPQDRVYGNTIYF TGCGCCAGCAGTCCACAGGACAGGGTTTATGGAAACACCATATATTTT
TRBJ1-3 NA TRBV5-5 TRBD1 CASSSRDSSGNTIYF TGTGCCAGCAGCTCGAGGGACAGCTCTGGAAACACCATATATTTT
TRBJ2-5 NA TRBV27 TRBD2 CASSPRGLAGVETQYF TGTGCCAGCAGTCCCCGCGGGCTAGCGGGGGTGGAGACCCAGTACTTC
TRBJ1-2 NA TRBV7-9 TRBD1 CSSSYGQGGYGYTF TGTTCCAGCAGCTACGGACAGGGAGGGTATGGCTACACCTTC
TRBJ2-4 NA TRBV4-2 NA CASSQAYVGSNIQYF TGTGCCAGCAGCCAAGCCTATGTGGGCTCAAACATTCAGTACTTC
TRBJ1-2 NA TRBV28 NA CASSLFASGSLYGYTF TGTGCCAGCAGTTTATTCGCCTCAGGGTCTCTCTATGGCTACACCTTC